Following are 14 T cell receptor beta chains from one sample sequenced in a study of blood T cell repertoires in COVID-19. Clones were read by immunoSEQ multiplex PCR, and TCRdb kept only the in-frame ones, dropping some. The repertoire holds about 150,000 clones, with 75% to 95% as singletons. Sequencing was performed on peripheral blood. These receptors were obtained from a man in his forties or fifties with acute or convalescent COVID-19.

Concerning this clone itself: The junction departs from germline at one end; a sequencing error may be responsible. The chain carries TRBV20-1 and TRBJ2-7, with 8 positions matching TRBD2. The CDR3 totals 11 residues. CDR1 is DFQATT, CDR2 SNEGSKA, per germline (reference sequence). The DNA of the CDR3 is TGCAGTACCCCCGGGGGGGGGACACAACACTTC. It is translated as CSTPGGGTQHF.

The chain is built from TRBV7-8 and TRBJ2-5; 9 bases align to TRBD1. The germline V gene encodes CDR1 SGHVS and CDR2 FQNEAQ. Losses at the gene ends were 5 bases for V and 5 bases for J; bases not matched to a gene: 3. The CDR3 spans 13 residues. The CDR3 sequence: CASSVDRGETQYF. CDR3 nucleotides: TGTGCCAGCAGCGTCGACAGGGGGGAGACCCAGTACTTC.

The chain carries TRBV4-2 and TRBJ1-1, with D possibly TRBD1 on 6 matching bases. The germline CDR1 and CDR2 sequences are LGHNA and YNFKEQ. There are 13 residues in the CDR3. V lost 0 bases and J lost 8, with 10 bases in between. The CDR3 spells CASSQERGTEAFF. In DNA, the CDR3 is TGTGCCAGCAGCCAAGAACGAGGGACAGAAGCTTTCTTT.

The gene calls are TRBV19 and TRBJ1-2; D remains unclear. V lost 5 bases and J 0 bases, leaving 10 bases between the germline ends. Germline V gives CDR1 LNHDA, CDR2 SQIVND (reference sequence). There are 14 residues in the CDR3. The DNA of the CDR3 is TGTGCCAGTAGTTTCGGGTTCACTAACTATGGCTACACCTTC. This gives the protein CASSFGFTNYGYTF.

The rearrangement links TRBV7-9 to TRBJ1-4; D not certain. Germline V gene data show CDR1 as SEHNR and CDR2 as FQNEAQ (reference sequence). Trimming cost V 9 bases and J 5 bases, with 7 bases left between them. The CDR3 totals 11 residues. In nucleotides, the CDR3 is TGTGCCAGTACAGTGAATGAAAAACTGTTTTTT. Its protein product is CASTVNEKLFF.

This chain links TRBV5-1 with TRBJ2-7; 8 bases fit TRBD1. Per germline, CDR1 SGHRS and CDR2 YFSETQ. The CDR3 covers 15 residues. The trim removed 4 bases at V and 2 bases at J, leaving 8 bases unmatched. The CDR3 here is CASSNRDRTTYEQYF. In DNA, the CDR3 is TGCGCCAGCAGCAACCGGGACAGGACTACCTACGAGCAGTACTTC.

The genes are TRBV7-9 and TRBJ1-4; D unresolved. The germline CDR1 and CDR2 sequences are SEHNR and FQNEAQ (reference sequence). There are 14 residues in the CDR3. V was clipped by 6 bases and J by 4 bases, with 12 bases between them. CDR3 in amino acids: CASRVGEGNEKLFF. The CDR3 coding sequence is TGTGCCAGCAGGGTCGGGGAAGGTAATGAAAAACTGTTTTTT.

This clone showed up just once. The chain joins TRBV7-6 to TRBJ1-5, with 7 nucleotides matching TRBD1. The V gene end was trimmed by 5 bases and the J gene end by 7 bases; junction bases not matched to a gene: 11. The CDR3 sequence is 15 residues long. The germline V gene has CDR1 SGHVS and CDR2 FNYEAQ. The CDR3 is CASSITGEGGQPQHF. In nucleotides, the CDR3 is TGTGCCAGCAGCATTACAGGGGAAGGAGGACAGCCCCAGCATTTT. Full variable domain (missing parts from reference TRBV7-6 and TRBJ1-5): GAGVSQSPRYKVTKRGQDVALRCDPISGHVSLYWYRQALGQGPEFLTYFNYEAQQDKSGLPNDRFSAERPEGSISTLTIQRTEQRDSAMYRCASSITGEGGQPQHFGDGTRLSIL.

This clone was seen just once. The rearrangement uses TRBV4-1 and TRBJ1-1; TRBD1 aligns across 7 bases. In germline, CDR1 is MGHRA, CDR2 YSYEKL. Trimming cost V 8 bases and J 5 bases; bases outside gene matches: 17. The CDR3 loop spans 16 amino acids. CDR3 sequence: CASARTNTGDRTEAFF. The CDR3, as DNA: TGCGCCAGCGCTCGGACAAACACAGGGGATAGGACTGAAGCTTTCTTT.

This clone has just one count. The DNA for the CDR3 is TGCGCCAGCAGCTTGTCGACAGCTTCTTACAATGAGCAGTTCTTC. Protein product: CASSLSTASYNEQFF. The J gene is TRBJ2-1, the V gene TRBV5-1; the D gene is possibly TRBD1 (5 bases). Trimming took 1 base from V and 4 from J, leaving 12 bases between them. CDR1 and CDR2 from the germline V gene are SGHRS and YFSETQ. The length of the CDR3 is 15 residues.

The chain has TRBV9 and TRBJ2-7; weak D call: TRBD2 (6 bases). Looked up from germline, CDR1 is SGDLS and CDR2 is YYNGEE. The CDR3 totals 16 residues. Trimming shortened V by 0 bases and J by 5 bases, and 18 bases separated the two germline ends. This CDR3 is CASSVGPPGVGDEQYF. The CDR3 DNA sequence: TGTGCCAGCAGCGTAGGTCCGCCGGGAGTTGGTGACGAGCAGTACTTC.

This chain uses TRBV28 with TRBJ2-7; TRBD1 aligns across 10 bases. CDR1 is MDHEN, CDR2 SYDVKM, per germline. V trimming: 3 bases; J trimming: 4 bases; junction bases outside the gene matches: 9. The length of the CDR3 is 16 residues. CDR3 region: CASSLWGQGREYEQYF. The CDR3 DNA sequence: TGTGCCAGCAGTTTGTGGGGACAGGGGCGGGAGTACGAGCAGTACTTC.

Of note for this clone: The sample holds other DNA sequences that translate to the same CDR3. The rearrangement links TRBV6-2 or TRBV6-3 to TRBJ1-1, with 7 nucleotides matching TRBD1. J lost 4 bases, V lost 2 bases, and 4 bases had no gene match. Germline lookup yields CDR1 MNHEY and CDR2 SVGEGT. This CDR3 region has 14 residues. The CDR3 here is CASSYEAGGTEAFF. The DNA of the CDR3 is TGTGCCAGCAGTTACGAGGCAGGGGGCACTGAAGCTTTCTTT.

The CDR3: CASSIPGRYEQYF. For the CDR3, the DNA is TGTGCCAGTAGTATACCAGGGAGGTACGAGCAGTACTTC. This chain connects TRBV19 to TRBJ2-7; maybe TRBD2 (6 bases). Germline assignment: CDR1 LNHDA and CDR2 SQIVND (reference sequence). V was trimmed by 2 bases and J by 4 bases, leaving 9 bases between them. This CDR3 has 13 residues.